This T cell receptor beta chain was identified in a study of T cell responses to AZD1222 COVID-19 vaccine. Findings and limits, study-wide: Reportedly, nearly half of unique spike TCRs recognized epitopes outside B.1.351/B.1.1.7 mutations. Only a handful of people who got AZD1222 tested seropositive at baseline. Spike-specific TCR breadth and depth grew following two AZD1222 doses.

Concerning this clone itself: The antigen remains unidentified.

Sequencing was performed with immunoSEQ multiplex PCR; in TCRdb, only in-frame clones are kept and a portion is missing. The sample shows 65,000 to 75,000 clones, around four fifths of them seen only once. Trimming removed 8 bases from V and 5 bases from J, with 21 bases in between. Germline V CDR1 and CDR2: SGHTA, FQGNSA. The CDR3 covers 15 residues. The chain employs TRBV7-2 and TRBJ2-5; D gene unclear. The source of this sequence is an adult in good health. The sequences come from peripheral blood, collected on day 0 of AZD1222 vaccination. DNA of the CDR3: TGTGCCAGCTCACAGAACCCCTCCTGGATGGAGACCCAGTACTTC. It translates to CASSQNPSWMETQYF.